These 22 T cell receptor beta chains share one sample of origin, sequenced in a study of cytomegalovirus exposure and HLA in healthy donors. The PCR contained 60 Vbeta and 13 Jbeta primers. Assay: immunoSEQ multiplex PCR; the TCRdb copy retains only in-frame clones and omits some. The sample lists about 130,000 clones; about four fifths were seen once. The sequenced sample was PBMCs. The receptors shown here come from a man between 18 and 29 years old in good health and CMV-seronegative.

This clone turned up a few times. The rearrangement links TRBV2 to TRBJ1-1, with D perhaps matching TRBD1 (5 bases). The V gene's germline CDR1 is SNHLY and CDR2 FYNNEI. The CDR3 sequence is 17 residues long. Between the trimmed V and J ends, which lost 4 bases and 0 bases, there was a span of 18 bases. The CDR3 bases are TGTGCCAGCAGTGGGGGATGGGGCCGGATCATGAACACTGAAGCTTTCTTT. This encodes CASSGGWGRIMNTEAFF.

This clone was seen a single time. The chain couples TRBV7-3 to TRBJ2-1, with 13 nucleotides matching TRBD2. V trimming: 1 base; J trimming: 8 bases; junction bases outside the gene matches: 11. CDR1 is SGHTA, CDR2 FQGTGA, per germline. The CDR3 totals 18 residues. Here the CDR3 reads CASSLRTSGRAPMHEQFF. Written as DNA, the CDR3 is TGTGCCAGCAGCTTAAGAACTAGCGGGAGGGCCCCCATGCATGAGCAGTTCTTC.

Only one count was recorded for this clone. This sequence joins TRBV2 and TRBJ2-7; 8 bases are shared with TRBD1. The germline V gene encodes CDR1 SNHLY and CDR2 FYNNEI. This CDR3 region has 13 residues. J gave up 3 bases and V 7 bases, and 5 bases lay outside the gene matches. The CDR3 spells CASIPDRDYEQYF. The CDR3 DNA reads TGTGCCAGCATCCCGGACAGGGACTACGAGCAGTACTTC.

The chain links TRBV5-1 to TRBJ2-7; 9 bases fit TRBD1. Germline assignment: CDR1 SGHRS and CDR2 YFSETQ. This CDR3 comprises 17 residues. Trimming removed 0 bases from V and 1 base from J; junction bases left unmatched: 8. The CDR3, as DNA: TGCGCCAGCAGCTTGGCGCAGTCCGGGACAGGGTCCTACGAGCAGTACTTC. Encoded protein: CASSLAQSGTGSYEQYF.

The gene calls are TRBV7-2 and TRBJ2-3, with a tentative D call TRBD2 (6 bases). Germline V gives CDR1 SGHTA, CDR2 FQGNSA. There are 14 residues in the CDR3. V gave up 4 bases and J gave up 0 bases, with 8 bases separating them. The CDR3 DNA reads TGTGCCAGCAGCTGGAGCGGGAGCACAGATACGCAGTATTTT. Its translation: CASSWSGSTDTQYF.

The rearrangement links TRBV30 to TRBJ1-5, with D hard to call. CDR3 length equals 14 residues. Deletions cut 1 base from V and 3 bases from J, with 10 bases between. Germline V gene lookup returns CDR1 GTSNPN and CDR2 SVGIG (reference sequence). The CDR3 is CAWSEDTFNQPQHF. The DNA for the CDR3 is TGTGCCTGGAGTGAAGACACTTTCAATCAGCCCCAGCATTTT.

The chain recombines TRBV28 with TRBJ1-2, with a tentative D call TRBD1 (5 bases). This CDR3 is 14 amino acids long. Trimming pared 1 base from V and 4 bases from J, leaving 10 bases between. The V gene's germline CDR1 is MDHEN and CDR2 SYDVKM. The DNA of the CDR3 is TGTGCCAGCAGTTTATCGGCAGGGCGCTATGGCTACACCTTC. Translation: CASSLSAGRYGYTF.

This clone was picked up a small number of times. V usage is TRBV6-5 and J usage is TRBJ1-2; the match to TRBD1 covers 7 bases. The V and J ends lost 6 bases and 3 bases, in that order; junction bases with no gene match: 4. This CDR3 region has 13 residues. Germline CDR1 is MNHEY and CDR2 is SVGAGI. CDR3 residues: CASRTGTDYGYTF. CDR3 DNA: TGTGCCAGCAGGACCGGGACAGACTATGGCTACACCTTC.

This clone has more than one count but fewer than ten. CDR3 residues: CASSFRERNEQFF. The CDR3 DNA sequence: TGTGCCAGCAGTTTTCGGGAAAGGAATGAGCAGTTCTTC. This chain uses TRBV28 with TRBJ2-1; TRBD2 is a possible D gene (5 bases). Germline CDR1 is MDHEN and CDR2 is SYDVKM. This CDR3 region has 13 residues. Trimming cost V 3 bases and J 7 bases, with 10 bases left between them.

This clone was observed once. The DNA of the CDR3 is TGCAGCGTAAGACAGGGGGCAGGGAATGAAAAACTGTTTTTT. It translates to CSVRQGAGNEKLFF. V and J are TRBV29-1 and TRBJ1-4, with 10 bases matching TRBD1. The germline gives CDR1 SQVTM, CDR2 ANQGSEA. The J segment lost 5 bases and the V segment lost 6 bases, leaving 6 bases of the junction unmatched. The CDR3 loop spans 14 amino acids.

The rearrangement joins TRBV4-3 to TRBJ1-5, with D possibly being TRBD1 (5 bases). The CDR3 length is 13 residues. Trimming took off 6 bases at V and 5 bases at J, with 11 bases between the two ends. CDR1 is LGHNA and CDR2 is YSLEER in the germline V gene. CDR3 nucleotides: TGCGCCAGCAGTGCGGGGGTTCATCAGCCCCAGCATTTT. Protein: CASSAGVHQPQHF.

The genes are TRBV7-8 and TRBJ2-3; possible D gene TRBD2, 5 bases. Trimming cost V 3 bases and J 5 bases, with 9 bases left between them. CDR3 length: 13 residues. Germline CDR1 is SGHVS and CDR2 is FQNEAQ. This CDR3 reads CASSFLAQDTQYF. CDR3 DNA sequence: TGTGCCAGCAGCTTCCTAGCCCAAGATACGCAGTATTTT.

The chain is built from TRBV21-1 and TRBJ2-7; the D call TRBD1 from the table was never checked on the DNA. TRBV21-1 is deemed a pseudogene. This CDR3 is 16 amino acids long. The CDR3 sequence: CASSNPGPFSSYEQYV. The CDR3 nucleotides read TGTGCCAGCAGCAACCCAGGGCCCTTCAGCTCCTACGAGCAGTACGTC.

CDR3 in amino acids: CASSLVSRTGDGYTF. The CDR3 coding sequence is TGTGCCAGCAGCTTAGTTTCCCGAACGGGGGATGGCTACACCTTC. The chain has TRBV11-2 and TRBJ1-2; TRBD1 might be the D (5 bases). Germline V CDR1 and CDR2: SGHAT, FQNNGV. The V end was cut by 1 base, the J end by 6 bases, with 15 bases between. The CDR3 is 15 amino acids.

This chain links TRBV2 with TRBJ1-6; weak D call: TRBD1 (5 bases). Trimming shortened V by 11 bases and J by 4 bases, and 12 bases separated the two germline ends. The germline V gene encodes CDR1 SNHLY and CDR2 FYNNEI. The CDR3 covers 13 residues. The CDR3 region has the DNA TGTGCCGGGGCCTTGGAGTATAATTCACCCCTCCACTTT. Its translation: CAGALEYNSPLHF. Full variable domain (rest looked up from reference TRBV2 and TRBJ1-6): EPEVTQTPSHQVTQMGQEVILRCVPISNHLYFYWYRQILGQKVEFLVSFYNNEISEKSEIFDDQFSVERPDGSNFTLKIRSTKLEDSAMYFCAGALEYNSPLHFGNGTRLTVT.

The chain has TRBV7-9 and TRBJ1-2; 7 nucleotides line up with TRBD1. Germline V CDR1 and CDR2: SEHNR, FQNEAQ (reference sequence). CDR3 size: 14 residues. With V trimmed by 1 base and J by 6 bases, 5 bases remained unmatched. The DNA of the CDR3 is TGTGCCAGCAGCTTAGGACAGGGCGGAAATGGCTACACCTTC. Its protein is CASSLGQGGNGYTF.

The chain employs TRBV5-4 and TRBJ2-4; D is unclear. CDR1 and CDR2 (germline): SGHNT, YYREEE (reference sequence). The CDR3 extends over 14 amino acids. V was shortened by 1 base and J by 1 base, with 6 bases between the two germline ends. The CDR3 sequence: CASSLQAAKNIQYF. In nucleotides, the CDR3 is TGTGCCAGCAGCTTGCAAGCGGCCAAAAACATTCAGTACTTC.

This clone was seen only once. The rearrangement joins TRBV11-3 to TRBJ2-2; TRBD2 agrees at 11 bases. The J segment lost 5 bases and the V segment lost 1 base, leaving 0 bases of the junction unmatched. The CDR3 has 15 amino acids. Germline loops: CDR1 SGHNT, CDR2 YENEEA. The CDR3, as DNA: TGTGCCAGCAGCTTAGCTAGCGGGAGGACCGGGGAGCTGTTTTTT. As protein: CASSLASGRTGELFF.

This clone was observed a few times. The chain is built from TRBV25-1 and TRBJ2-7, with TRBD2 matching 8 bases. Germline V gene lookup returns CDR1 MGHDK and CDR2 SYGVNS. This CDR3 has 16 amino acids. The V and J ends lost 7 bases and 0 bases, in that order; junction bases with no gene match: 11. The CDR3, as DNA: TGTGCCAGCACAAATAAGCGGGAGAGCGGCTCCTACGAGCAGTACTTC. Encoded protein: CASTNKRESGSYEQYF.

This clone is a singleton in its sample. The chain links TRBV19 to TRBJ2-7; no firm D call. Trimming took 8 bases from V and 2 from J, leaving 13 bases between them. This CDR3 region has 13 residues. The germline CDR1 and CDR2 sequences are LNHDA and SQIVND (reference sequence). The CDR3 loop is CASFDFQTYEQYF. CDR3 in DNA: TGTGCCAGTTTCGACTTTCAAACCTACGAGCAGTACTTC. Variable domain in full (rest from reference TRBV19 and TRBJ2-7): DGGITQSPKYLFRKEGQNVTLSCEQNLNHDAMYWYRQDPGQGLRLIYYSQIVNDFQKGDIAEGYSVSREKKESFPLTVTSAQKNPTAFYLCASFDFQTYEQYFGPGTRLTVT.

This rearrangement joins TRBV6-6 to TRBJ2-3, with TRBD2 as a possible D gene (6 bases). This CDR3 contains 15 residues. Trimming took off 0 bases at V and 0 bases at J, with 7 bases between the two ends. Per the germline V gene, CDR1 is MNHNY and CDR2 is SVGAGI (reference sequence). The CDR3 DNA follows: TGTGCCAGCAGTTACTCTAGCGGAAGCACAGATACGCAGTATTTT. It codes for CASSYSSGSTDTQYF.

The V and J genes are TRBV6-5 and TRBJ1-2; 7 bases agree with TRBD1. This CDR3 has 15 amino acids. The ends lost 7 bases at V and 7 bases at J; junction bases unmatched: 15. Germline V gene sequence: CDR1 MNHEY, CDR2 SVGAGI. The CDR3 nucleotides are TGTGCCAGCACTCTCCCGACAGGGATTCCTGCTGGCTACACCTTC. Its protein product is CASTLPTGIPAGYTF.